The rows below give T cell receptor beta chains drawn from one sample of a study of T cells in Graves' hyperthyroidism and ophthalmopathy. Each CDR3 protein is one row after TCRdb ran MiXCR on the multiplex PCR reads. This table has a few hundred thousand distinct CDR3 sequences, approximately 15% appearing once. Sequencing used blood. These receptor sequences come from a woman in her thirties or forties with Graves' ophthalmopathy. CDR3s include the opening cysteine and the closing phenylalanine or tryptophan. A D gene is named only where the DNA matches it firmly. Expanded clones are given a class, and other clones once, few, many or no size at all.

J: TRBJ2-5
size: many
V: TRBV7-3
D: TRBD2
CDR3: CASSLGGLAGGPQETQYF
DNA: TGTGCCAGCAGCTTAGGGGGACTAGCGGGAGGGCCCCAAGAGACCCAGTACTTC

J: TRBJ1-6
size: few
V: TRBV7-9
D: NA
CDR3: CASSLGHPHSPLHF
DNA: TGTGCCAGCAGCTTAGGTCATCCCCATTCACCCCTCCACTTT

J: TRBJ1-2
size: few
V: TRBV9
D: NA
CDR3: CASSFGGGRDGYTF
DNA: TGTGCCAGCAGCTTCGGAGGGGGGCGCGATGGCTACACCTTC

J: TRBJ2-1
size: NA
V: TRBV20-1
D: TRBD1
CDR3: CSAGRDSYNEQFF
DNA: TGCAGTGCTGGCAGGGACAGCTACAATGAGCAGTTCTTC

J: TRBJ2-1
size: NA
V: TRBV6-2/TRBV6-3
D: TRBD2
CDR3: CASSYSSCLAGGLCSEQFF
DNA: TGTGCCAGCAGTTACTCGAGTTGCCTAGCGGGGGGCCTCTGTAGTGAGCAGTTCTTC

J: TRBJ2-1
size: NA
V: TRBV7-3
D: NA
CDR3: CASSSNFQGGEQFF
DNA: TGTGCCAGCAGCTCAAACTTCCAGGGGGGTGAGCAGTTCTTC

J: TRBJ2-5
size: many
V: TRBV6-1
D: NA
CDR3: CASSPGHTQETQYF
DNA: TGTGCCAGCAGTCCGGGACATACTCAAGAGACCCAGTACTTC

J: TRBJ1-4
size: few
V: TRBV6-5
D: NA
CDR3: CASSYSRGGRDEKLFF
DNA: TGTGCCAGCAGTTACTCCCGGGGGGGGCGCGATGAAAAACTGTTTTTT

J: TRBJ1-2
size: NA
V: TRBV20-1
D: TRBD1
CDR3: CSARPIWGQDKFYGYTF
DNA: TGCAGTGCTAGACCGATTTGGGGACAGGACAAATTCTATGGCTACACCTTC

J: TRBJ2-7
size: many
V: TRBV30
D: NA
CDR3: CAWSQDSLEQYF
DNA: TGTGCCTGGAGTCAGGACAGCCTAGAGCAGTACTTC

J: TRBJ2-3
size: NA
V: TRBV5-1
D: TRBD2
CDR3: CASSFNPAGSTDTQYF
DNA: TGCGCCAGCAGCTTTAACCCAGCGGGAAGCACAGATACGCAGTATTTT

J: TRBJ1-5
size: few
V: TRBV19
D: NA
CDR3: CASSMGYHQPQHF
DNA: TGTGCCAGTAGTATGGGGTATCATCAGCCCCAGCATTTT

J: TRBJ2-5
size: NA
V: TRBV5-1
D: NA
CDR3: CASSLVLDGETQYF
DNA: TGCGCCAGCAGCTTGGTGTTAGATGGAGAGACCCAGTACTTC

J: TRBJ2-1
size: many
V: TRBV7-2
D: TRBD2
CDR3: CASSLDRGGPYNEQFF
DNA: TGTGCCAGCAGCTTAGATCGGGGGGGCCCCTACAATGAGCAGTTCTTC

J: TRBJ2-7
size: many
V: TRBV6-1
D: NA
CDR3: CATRDPDPAYEQYF
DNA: TGTGCCACCAGAGACCCGGACCCCGCCTACGAGCAGTACTTC

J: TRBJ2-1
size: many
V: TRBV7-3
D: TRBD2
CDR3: CASSPWGGSSYNEQFF
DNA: TGTGCCAGCAGCCCATGGGGGGGGAGCTCCTACAATGAGCAGTTCTTC

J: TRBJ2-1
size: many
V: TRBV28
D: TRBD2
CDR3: CASSSLAGVRDNEQFF
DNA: TGTGCCAGCAGTTCCTTAGCGGGAGTTCGGGACAATGAGCAGTTCTTC

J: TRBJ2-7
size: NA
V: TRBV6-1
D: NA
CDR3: CASSPGIVAYEQYF
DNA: TGTGCCAGCAGCCCTGGGATTGTGGCCTACGAGCAGTACTTC

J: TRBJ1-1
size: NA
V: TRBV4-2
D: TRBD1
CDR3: CASSQEGQLNTEAFF
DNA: TGTGCCAGCAGCCAAGAGGGACAGTTGAACACTGAAGCTTTCTTT

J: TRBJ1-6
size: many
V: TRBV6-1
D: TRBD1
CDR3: CASSSPNRGGPLHF
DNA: TGTGCCAGCAGTTCCCCTAACAGGGGCGGACCCCTCCACTTT

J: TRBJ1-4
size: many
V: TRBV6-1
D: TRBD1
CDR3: CASSTLTGKEKLFF
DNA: TGTGCCAGCAGTACGTTGACAGGGAAGGAAAAACTGTTTTTT

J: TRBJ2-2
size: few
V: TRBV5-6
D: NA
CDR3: CASSPTGSVGGELFF
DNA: TGTGCCAGCAGCCCCACAGGGTCGGTTGGCGGGGAGCTGTTTTTT

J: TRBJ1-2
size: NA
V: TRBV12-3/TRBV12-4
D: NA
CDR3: CASSFRGPRGYGYTF
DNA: TGTGCCAGCAGCTTCCGGGGACCGCGAGGCTATGGCTACACCTTC

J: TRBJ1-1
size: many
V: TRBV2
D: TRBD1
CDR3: CASRAGTGYTEAFF
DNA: TGTGCCAGCAGAGCCGGGACAGGGTACACTGAAGCTTTCTTT

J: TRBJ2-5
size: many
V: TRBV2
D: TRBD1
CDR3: CASSEVGDRLETQYF
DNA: TGTGCCAGCAGTGAAGTTGGGGACAGGCTCGAGACCCAGTACTTC